The present entry profiles one T cell receptor (beta chain) with its context. The sample belongs to a study of blood T cell repertoires in COVID-19. As for the study in general: Samples came from the United States, Italy and Spain, spanning acute and convalescent COVID-19.

The authors' processing: Amplified reference gene primers provided the basis for estimating nucleated cell counts. This table comes from immunoSEQ multiplex PCR, and its TCRdb copy is limited to in-frame clones, with some not included. Clone size and V and J calls were adopted from that table, with D and trimming inferred from the DNA. This sample has some 70,000 clones; roughly 80% occur once, and the top ten carry around two fifths. V lost 3 bases and J lost 1, with 13 bases in between. The CDR3 length is 16 residues. Looked up from germline, CDR1 is LGHNA and CDR2 is YNFKEQ. The chain carries TRBV4-2 and TRBJ2-1, with a weak D call TRBD2 (6 bases). This sequence originates from a man older than 75 with acute or convalescent COVID-19. Sequencing was carried out using peripheral blood. CDR3 nucleotides: TGTGCCAGCAGCCATCCCTCGGGGAGGTCCTACAATGAGCAGTTCTTC. Translation: CASSHPSGRSYNEQFF.